This TCR beta chain was captured by sequencing in a study of regulatory T cells in long-lasting Graves disease. The CDR3 length is 14 residues. CDR1 and CDR2 from the germline V gene are KGHDR and SFDVKD. Between the trimmed V and J ends, which lost 3 bases and 3 bases, there was a span of 7 bases. Time point noted: persistent/refractory GD, antithyroid drugs over 5 years with positive TRAb. RNA from PBMCs was the source of the TCR library. Assembly of TCR beta libraries relied on iRepertoire HTBI primers together with Arm-PCR of CDR3 regions. MiXCR, applied by TCRdb to the multiplex PCR reads, yields one record per CDR3 protein. The table lists about 420,000 distinct CDR3 sequences, around 22% of them singletons, with about a quarter in the top ten.

The chain employs TRBV24-1 and TRBJ2-2, with unresolved D. This sequence was found in a female donor with Graves disease. The material was peripheral blood mononuclear cells (PBMCs), obtained when the disease was refractory, from a patient treated with antithyroid drugs. The CDR3 DNA follows: TGTGCCACCAGTGATCCCGGATACACCGGGGAGCTGTTTTTT. It translates to CATSDPGYTGELFF.